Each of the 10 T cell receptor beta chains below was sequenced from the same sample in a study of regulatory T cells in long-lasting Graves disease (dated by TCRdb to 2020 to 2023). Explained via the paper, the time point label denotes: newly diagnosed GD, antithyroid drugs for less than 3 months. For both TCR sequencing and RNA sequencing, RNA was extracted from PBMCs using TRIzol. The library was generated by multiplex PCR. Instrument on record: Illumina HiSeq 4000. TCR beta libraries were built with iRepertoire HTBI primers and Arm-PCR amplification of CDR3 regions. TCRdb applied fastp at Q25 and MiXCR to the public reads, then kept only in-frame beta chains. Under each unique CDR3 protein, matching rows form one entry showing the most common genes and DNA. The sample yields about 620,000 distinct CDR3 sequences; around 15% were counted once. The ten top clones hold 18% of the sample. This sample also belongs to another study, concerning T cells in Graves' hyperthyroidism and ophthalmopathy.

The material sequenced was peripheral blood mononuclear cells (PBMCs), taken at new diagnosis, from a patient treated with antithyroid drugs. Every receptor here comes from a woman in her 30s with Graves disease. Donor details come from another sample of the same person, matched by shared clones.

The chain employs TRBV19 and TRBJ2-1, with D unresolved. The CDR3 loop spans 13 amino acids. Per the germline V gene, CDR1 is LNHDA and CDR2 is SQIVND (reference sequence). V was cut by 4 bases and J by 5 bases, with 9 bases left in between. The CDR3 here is CASSTSSHNEQFF. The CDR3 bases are TGTGCCAGTAGTACTAGTTCGCACAATGAGCAGTTCTTC.

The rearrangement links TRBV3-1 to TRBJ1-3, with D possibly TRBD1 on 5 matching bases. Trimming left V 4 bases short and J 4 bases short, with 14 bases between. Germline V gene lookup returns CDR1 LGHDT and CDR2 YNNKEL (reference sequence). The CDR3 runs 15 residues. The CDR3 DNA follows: TGTGCCAGCAGCCGAAACTGGGGGTCAGGAAACACCATATATTTT. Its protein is CASSRNWGSGNTIYF.

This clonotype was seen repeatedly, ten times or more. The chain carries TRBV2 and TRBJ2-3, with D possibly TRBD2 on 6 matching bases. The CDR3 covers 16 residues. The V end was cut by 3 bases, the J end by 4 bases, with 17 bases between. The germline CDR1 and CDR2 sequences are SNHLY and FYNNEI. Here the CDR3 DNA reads TGTGCCAGCAGTGAGCTTAACGGGGAGCGGGCAGATACGCAGTATTTT. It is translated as CASSELNGERADTQYF.

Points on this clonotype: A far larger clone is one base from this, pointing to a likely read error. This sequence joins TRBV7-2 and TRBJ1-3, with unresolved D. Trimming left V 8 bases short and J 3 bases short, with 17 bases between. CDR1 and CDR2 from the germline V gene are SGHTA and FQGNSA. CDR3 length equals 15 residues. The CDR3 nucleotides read TGTGCCAGCTCATATTGGACCGGCGGTGGAAACACCATATATTTT. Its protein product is CASSYWTGGGNTIYF.

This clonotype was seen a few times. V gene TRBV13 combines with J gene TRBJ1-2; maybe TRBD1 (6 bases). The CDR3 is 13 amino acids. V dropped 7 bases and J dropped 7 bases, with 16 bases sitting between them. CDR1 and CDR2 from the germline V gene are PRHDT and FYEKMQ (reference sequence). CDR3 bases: TGTGCCAGCACCCCGGTCCAGGGGTCTGGCTACACCTTC. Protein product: CASTPVQGSGYTF.

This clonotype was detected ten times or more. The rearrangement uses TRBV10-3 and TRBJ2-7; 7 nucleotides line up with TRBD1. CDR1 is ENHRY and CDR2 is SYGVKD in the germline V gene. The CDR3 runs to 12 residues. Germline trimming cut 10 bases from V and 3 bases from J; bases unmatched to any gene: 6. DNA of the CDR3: TGTGCCACGGCCGGGACAGACTACGAGCAGTACTTC. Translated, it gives CATAGTDYEQYF.

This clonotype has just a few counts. CDR3 nucleotides: TGTGCCAGCAGGCGCCCTAGGAGCACCGGGGAGCTGTTTTTT. This encodes CASRRPRSTGELFF. V and J are TRBV27 and TRBJ2-2; D is ambiguous. V lost 6 bases to trimming and J lost 4 bases, with 12 bases between them. Germline CDR1 is MNHEY and CDR2 is SMNVEV (reference sequence). CDR3 length: 14 amino acids.

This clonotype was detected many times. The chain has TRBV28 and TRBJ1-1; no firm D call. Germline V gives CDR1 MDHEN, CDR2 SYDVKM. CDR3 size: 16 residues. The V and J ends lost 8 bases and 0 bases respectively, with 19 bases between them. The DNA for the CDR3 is TGTGCCAGCCTTCCAATTTCCAAGGGAATGAACACTGAAGCTTTCTTT. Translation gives CASLPISKGMNTEAFF.

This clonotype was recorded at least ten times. The CDR3 reads CASSLLGTGSYNEQFF. DNA for the CDR3: TGTGCCAGCAGTTTATTAGGCACGGGCTCCTACAATGAGCAGTTCTTC. The V and J genes are TRBV28 and TRBJ2-1; unclear D gene. The CDR3 runs 16 residues. V shed 1 base and J shed 0 bases, with 10 bases lying between them. In germline, CDR1 is MDHEN, CDR2 SYDVKM.

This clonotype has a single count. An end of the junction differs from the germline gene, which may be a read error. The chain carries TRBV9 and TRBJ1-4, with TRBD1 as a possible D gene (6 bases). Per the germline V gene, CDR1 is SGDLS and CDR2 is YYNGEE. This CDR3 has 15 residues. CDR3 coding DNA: TGTGCCAGCAGCGTAGGAGGAGGGGGGAATGAAAAACTGTTCTTT. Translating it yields CASSVGGGGNEKLFF.